The 7 T cell receptor beta chains listed next were all sequenced from one sample in a study of a mutant IDH1 vaccine in newly diagnosed glioma. Their antigens are not known. As for time point: week 35, safety follow-up. Doses of 300 ug of mutant IDH1 20-mer peptide were given with topical imiquimod. Measured with immunoSEQ multiplex PCR; TCRdb has only the in-frame clones, and not every one. The sample contains 68,000 or so clones, 84% of which appear only once. The specimen comprised PBMCs, sampled from a glioma patient whose treatment included an IDH1 peptide vaccine. Every receptor here comes from a young man with glioma.

The V and J genes are TRBV5-4 and TRBJ2-1, with 14 bases matching TRBD2. Germline loops: CDR1 SGHNT, CDR2 YYREEE (reference sequence). Trimming removed 5 bases from V and 0 bases from J; junction bases left unmatched: 4. The length of the CDR3 is 17 residues. The CDR3 nucleotides read TGTGCCAGCAGGTTGACTAGCGGGGGGGCCTCCTACAATGAGCAGTTCTTC. This codes for CASRLTSGGASYNEQFF.

This chain links TRBV4-2 with TRBJ1-5; tentative D call: TRBD1 (6 bases). V was trimmed by 0 bases and J by 1 base, leaving 7 bases between them. Germline V CDR1 and CDR2: LGHNA, YNFKEQ. CDR3 size: 15 residues. CDR3 nucleotide sequence: TGTGCCAGCAGCCAAGAAGGGGGGAGCAATCAGCCCCAGCATTTT. Encoded protein: CASSQEGGSNQPQHF.

The V call is TRBV29-1, the J call TRBJ2-7; 8 bases align to TRBD1. CDR3 length: 13 residues. V shed 1 base, J shed 2 bases, and the junction held 1 base outside the gene matches. Germline CDR1 SQVTM, CDR2 ANQGSEA. The CDR3 loop is CSVEGTGTYEQYF. The CDR3 nucleotides are TGCAGCGTTGAAGGGACAGGGACCTACGAGCAGTACTTC.

The rearrangement links TRBV5-1 to TRBJ2-2; the match to TRBD1 covers 11 bases. Germline trimming cut 4 bases from V and 2 bases from J; bases unmatched to any gene: 7. The CDR3 sequence is 17 residues long. In germline, CDR1 is SGHRS, CDR2 YFSETQ. The CDR3 nucleotides read TGCGCCAGCAGCACCAGGGGACAGGGGGTTAACACCGGGGAGCTGTTTTTT. As protein: CASSTRGQGVNTGELFF.

This chain uses TRBV4-2 with TRBJ1-5; D perhaps matches TRBD1 (5 bases). Per germline, CDR1 LGHNA and CDR2 YNFKEQ. The CDR3 is made up of 15 amino acids. V was shortened by 0 bases and J by 6 bases, with 12 bases between the two germline ends. This CDR3 reads CASSQDPRRGQPQHF. CDR3 DNA: TGTGCCAGCAGCCAAGATCCGCGGAGGGGTCAGCCCCAGCATTTT.

The chain recombines TRBV7-6 with TRBJ2-5; possibly TRBD2 for D (6 bases). Between the trimmed V and J ends, which lost 2 bases and 5 bases, there was a span of 15 bases. CDR3 length: 15 residues. CDR1 is SGHVS, CDR2 FNYEAQ, per germline. In DNA, the CDR3 is TGTGCCAGCAGCTTAAGGACGCCTGGGGGGGAGACCCAGTACTTC. It specifies CASSLRTPGGETQYF.

The J gene is TRBJ1-5, the V gene TRBV5-5; D may be TRBD1 (5 bases). The V gene lost 4 bases and the J gene lost 2 bases, with 10 bases spanning the gap. Germline CDR1 and CDR2: SGHKS and YYEKEE (reference sequence). This CDR3 has 14 residues. CDR3 DNA sequence: TGTGCCAGCAGCGCGGGGGTCGGCAATCAGCCCCAGCATTTT. This encodes CASSAGVGNQPQHF.